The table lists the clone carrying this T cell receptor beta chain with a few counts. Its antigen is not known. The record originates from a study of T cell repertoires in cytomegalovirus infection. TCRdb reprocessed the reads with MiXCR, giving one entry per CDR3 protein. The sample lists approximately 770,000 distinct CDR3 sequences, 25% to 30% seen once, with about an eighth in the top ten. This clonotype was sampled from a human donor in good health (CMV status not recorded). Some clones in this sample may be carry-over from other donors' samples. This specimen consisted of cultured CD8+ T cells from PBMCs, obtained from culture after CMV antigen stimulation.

The CDR3 loop reads CASSSGGGGVIGEQFF. DNA of the CDR3: TGTGCCAGCAGCTCAGGGGGCGGGGGGGTAATAGGTGAGCAGTTCTTC. The chain is built from TRBV7-6 and TRBJ2-1; TRBD2 is a possible D gene (9 bases). V lost 4 bases and J 9 bases, leaving 22 bases between the germline ends. CDR3 length: 16 residues. CDR1 SGHVS and CDR2 FNYEAQ come from the germline V gene.